These 20 T cell receptor beta chains came from one sample sequenced in a study of monozygotic twins with inflammatory bowel disease. For each CDR3 protein, TCRdb gives one entry from its re-call of the 5' RACE reads, without DNA. The sample has fewer than 450,000 distinct CDR3 sequences. Sequencing was carried out using blood. Receptor source: a human donor with ulcerative colitis or Crohn's disease, or a healthy co-twin of an affected twin (not recorded which).

The CDR3 is CASSLPGGPREQFF. The chain links TRBV27 to TRBJ2-1; absent DNA, TCRdb's TRBD2 call cannot be checked. CDR1 and CDR2 (germline): MNHEY, SMNVEV (reference sequence). The CDR3 has 14 amino acids.

This chain joins TRBV12-3 or TRBV12-4 and TRBJ2-7; with no DNA, the TCRdb D assignment of TRBD2 cannot be verified. The CDR3 contains 15 residues. CDR3: CASSLIAITTYEQYF.

CDR3 protein: CATSPHRGQGETQYF. The chain combines TRBV24-1 with TRBJ2-5; TCRdb's D gene call, TRBD1, goes unchecked for lack of DNA. The germline CDR1 and CDR2 sequences are KGHDR and SFDVKD. The CDR3 is 15 amino acids.

V is TRBV4-3 and J is TRBJ2-7; TCRdb gives TRBD1 as the D gene, but with no DNA this cannot be confirmed. Germline V gives CDR1 LGHNA, CDR2 YSLEER. CDR3 length: 15 amino acids. CDR3 sequence reads: CASSRGGDSAYEQYF.

The chain employs TRBV15 and TRBJ1-3; TCRdb selects TRBD1, and the lack of DNA leaves this call unchecked. Germline V gene sequence: CDR1 LNHNV, CDR2 YYDKDF (reference sequence). The length of the CDR3 is 14 residues. CDR3 protein: CATSRAGGGNTIYF.

V is TRBV12-3 or TRBV12-4 and J is TRBJ1-4; TCRdb's assignment of TRBD1 cannot be checked, as there is no DNA. This CDR3 contains 16 residues. CDR3 region: CASSPGQGLYVEKLFF.

The chain is built from TRBV20-1 and TRBJ2-1; TCRdb names TRBD2, which stays unverified in the absence of DNA. The CDR3 extends over 14 amino acids. Germline V gives CDR1 DFQATT, CDR2 SNEGSKA (reference sequence). The CDR3 sequence: CSASRTSGYNEQFF.

J is TRBJ2-3 and V is TRBV12-3 or TRBV12-4. This CDR3 contains 13 residues. The CDR3 region is CASSLTNTDTQYF.

The rearrangement links TRBV20-1 to TRBJ1-6; lacking DNA, the TRBD1 call made by TCRdb goes unchecked. This CDR3 contains 16 residues. In germline, CDR1 is DFQATT, CDR2 SNEGSKA (reference sequence). The CDR3 region is CSARVGDRHMDSPLHF.

The chain is built from TRBV7-2 and TRBJ1-5. CDR1 is SGHTA and CDR2 is FQGNSA in the germline V gene. The CDR3 length is 14 residues. The CDR3 protein is CASGESPGNQPQHF. Full variable domain (rest looked up from reference TRBV7-2 and TRBJ1-5): GAGVSQSPSNKVTEKGKDVELRCDPISGHTALYWYRQSLGQGLEFLIYFQGNSAPDKSGLPSDRFSAERTGGSVSTLTIQRTQQEDSAVYLCASGESPGNQPQHFGDGTRLSIL.

The chain is built from TRBV7-2 and TRBJ1-2; TCRdb gives TRBD1 as the D gene, but with no DNA this cannot be confirmed. CDR1 is SGHTA and CDR2 is FQGNSA in the germline V gene. The CDR3 loop spans 15 amino acids. The CDR3 reads CASSLALGAHYGYTF.

The V gene is TRBV4-3, the J gene TRBJ2-1. Germline V lookup: CDR1 LGHNA, CDR2 YSLEER. This CDR3 is built from 13 residues. CDR3 in amino acids: CASSQDSADEQFF.

The chain has TRBV29-1 and TRBJ1-2. This CDR3 comprises 13 residues. Germline CDR1 reads SQVTM; CDR2 reads ANQGSEA. The CDR3 is CSVEPRSNYGYTF.

The chain employs TRBV24-1 and TRBJ2-1; the D gene TCRdb calls, TRBD1, cannot be checked with no DNA. The CDR3 has 15 amino acids. Germline loops: CDR1 KGHDR, CDR2 SFDVKD. The CDR3 sequence is CATSSGTGPGNEQFF.

The CDR3 loop is CASSLTVSPLHF. J is TRBJ1-6 and V is TRBV12-3 or TRBV12-4. This CDR3 region has 12 residues.

The chain carries TRBV27 and TRBJ1-5. CDR1 is MNHEY and CDR2 is SMNVEV in the germline V gene (reference sequence). The CDR3 covers 14 residues. The CDR3 region is CASNLVGDNQPQHF.

V gene TRBV4-3 combines with J gene TRBJ1-6; no DNA is available, so the TRBD1 call from TCRdb remains unchecked. This CDR3 has 14 amino acids. CDR1 and CDR2 from the germline V gene are LGHNA and YSLEER. The chain's CDR3 is CASSQGTENSPLHF.

This chain joins TRBV27 and TRBJ2-7; there is no DNA to check the TCRdb D call of TRBD1. The CDR3 extends over 15 amino acids. The germline CDR1 and CDR2 sequences are MNHEY and SMNVEV (reference sequence). The CDR3 here is CASSLSWDSTYEQYF.

The chain combines TRBV5-1 with TRBJ2-1; the D gene TCRdb calls, TRBD1, cannot be checked with no DNA. Germline V gives CDR1 SGHRS, CDR2 YFSETQ. The CDR3 has 16 amino acids. The CDR3 sequence: CASSVGDRDTYNEQFF.

This chain links TRBV11-2 with TRBJ2-7. Germline loops: CDR1 SGHAT, CDR2 FQNNGV. This CDR3 is 17 amino acids long. CDR3 loop: CASSLQLGSGRTYEQYF.